These 25 T cell receptor beta chains came from one sample sequenced in a study of T cell responses to AZD1222 COVID-19 vaccine. Assay used: immunoSEQ multiplex PCR; TCRdb lists only in-frame clones, some missing. The repertoire holds 95,000 to 150,000 clones, roughly nine tenths seen once, with 4% to 4.5% in the top ten. The specimen comprised peripheral blood, sampled on day 0 of AZD1222 vaccination. Source of these receptors: an adult in good health.

The chain links TRBV14 to TRBJ1-1; no firm D call. Looked up from germline, CDR1 is SGHDN and CDR2 is FVKESK. Trimming left V 2 bases short and J 3 bases short, with 10 bases between. This CDR3 has 14 amino acids. The CDR3 DNA is TGTGCCAGCAGCCAAAACTGGAAGGACACTGAAGCTTTCTTT. Translating it yields CASSQNWKDTEAFF.

V is TRBV11-3 and J is TRBJ1-1, with 8 bases lining up with TRBD1. Germline CDR1 is SGHNT and CDR2 is YENEEA. V shed 4 bases and J 4 bases; nucleotides not matched to a gene: 8. CDR3 length: 15 amino acids. The CDR3 DNA sequence: TGTGCCAGCAGCTCCGCCCAGGGGGCGCCCACTGAAGCTTTCTTT. This gives the protein CASSSAQGAPTEAFF.

This chain links TRBV7-9 with TRBJ2-3; D is tentatively TRBD1 or TRBD2 (7 bases each). V was trimmed by 10 bases and J by 5 bases, leaving 31 bases between them. Germline V gives CDR1 SEHNR, CDR2 FQNEAQ (reference sequence). The CDR3 totals 18 residues. CDR3: CATDPSRGGDPLGDTQYF. CDR3 bases: TGTGCCACCGATCCCTCCAGGGGGGGGGACCCTCTGGGAGATACGCAGTATTTT.

The chain recombines TRBV19 with TRBJ1-2; 7 positions agree with TRBD1. V lost 3 bases and J lost 4; bases outside the gene matches: 5. This CDR3 region has 14 residues. The germline V gene has CDR1 LNHDA and CDR2 SQIVND (reference sequence). As DNA, the CDR3 is TGTGCCAGTAGTATCCCCGGGACAGTCTATGGCTACACCTTC. Translating it yields CASSIPGTVYGYTF.

V is TRBV7-9 and J is TRBJ1-2, with 9 bases matching TRBD1. The CDR3 totals 15 residues. V lost 4 bases, J lost 7 bases, and 10 bases stayed unmatched. Per germline, CDR1 SEHNR and CDR2 FQNEAQ (reference sequence). The CDR3, as DNA: TGTGCCAGCAGCTCCCAAGTAGGGACAGGGTTTGGCTACACCTTC. Its protein product is CASSSQVGTGFGYTF.

J is TRBJ2-3 and V is TRBV11-3; TRBD2 might be the D (5 bases). The V and J ends lost 8 bases and 2 bases respectively, with 14 bases between them. From germline, CDR1 is SGHNT and CDR2 YENEEA. CDR3 length: 14 residues. The CDR3: CASSPRGTTDTQYF. CDR3 in DNA: TGTGCCAGCTCACCCCGGGGTACCACAGATACGCAGTATTTT.

The chain links TRBV30 to TRBJ2-5, with 12 bases lining up with TRBD2. Looked up from germline, CDR1 is GTSNPN and CDR2 is SVGIG (reference sequence). The CDR3 runs to 19 residues. Trimming at V came to 0 bases and at J to 1 base, leaving 12 bases not matched to a gene. In nucleotides, the CDR3 is TGTGCCTGGAGTGTATTCAAAATAGGGACTAGCGGGTCCCAAGAGACCCAGTACTTC. Translation: CAWSVFKIGTSGSQETQYF. Complete variable domain (other parts from reference TRBV30 and TRBJ2-5): SQTIHQWPATLVQPVGSPLSLECTVEGTSNPNLYWYRQAAGRGLQLLFYSVGIGQISSEVPQNLSASRPQDRQFILSSKKLLLSDSGFYLCAWSVFKIGTSGSQETQYFGPGTRLLVL.

The chain joins TRBV4-1 to TRBJ1-5, with 7 bases identical to TRBD1. Germline CDR1 MGHRA, CDR2 YSYEKL. The CDR3 is made up of 15 amino acids. With V trimmed by 0 bases and J by 4 bases, 3 bases remained unmatched. Here the CDR3 reads CASSQEPGGNQPQHF. CDR3 DNA sequence: TGCGCCAGCAGCCAAGAGCCAGGGGGGAATCAGCCCCAGCATTTT.

The gene calls are TRBV28 and TRBJ2-7, with D tentatively TRBD1 (5 bases). Looked up from germline, CDR1 is MDHEN and CDR2 is SYDVKM. The CDR3 is 12 residues long. V was trimmed by 2 bases and J by 6 bases, leaving 8 bases between them. CDR3 in amino acids: CASSLAQGEQYF. CDR3 in DNA: TGTGCCAGCAGTTTAGCCCAGGGCGAGCAGTACTTC.

This chain links TRBV12-3 or TRBV12-4 with TRBJ2-1; D may be TRBD2 (6 bases). This CDR3 has 10 amino acids. V was trimmed by 6 bases and J by 9 bases, leaving 6 bases between them. CDR3: CASRGLEQFF. The CDR3 nucleotides read TGTGCCAGCAGGGGACTTGAGCAGTTCTTC.

This clone appeared a few times. The V and J genes are TRBV9 and TRBJ1-4; TRBD1 matches 9 bases. This CDR3 has 15 residues. The germline gives CDR1 SGDLS, CDR2 YYNGEE. V lost 4 bases to trimming and J lost 7 bases; unmatched junction nucleotides: 8. The CDR3 sequence is CASSLPGQGGEKLFF. The CDR3 nucleotides read TGTGCCAGCAGCCTCCCGGGACAGGGTGGTGAAAAACTGTTTTTT.

V and J are TRBV28 and TRBJ2-1; 10 bases match TRBD2. V trimming: 6 bases; J trimming: 8 bases; junction bases outside the gene matches: 16. The CDR3 runs to 17 residues. Germline lookup yields CDR1 MDHEN and CDR2 SYDVKM. The CDR3: CASRRFSVTSGIYEQFF. The CDR3 bases are TGTGCCAGCAGGCGGTTTTCGGTCACTAGCGGGATATATGAGCAGTTCTTC.

The chain couples TRBV5-6 to TRBJ1-2; no firm D call. Germline V gene lookup returns CDR1 SGHDT and CDR2 YYEEEE. Trimming cost V 0 bases and J 5 bases, with 5 bases left between them. This CDR3 region has 12 residues. The chain's CDR3 is CASSLAEYGYTF. The CDR3 nucleotides are TGTGCCAGCAGCTTGGCAGAATATGGCTACACCTTC.

The chain links TRBV19 to TRBJ2-1; 7 nucleotides align to TRBD2. V shed 7 bases, J shed 2 bases, and the junction held 2 bases outside the gene matches. The CDR3 is 13 residues long. Germline V lookup: CDR1 LNHDA, CDR2 SQIVND (reference sequence). CDR3 DNA: TGTGCCAGTAACGCGGGGGCCTACAATGAGCAGTTCTTC. Amino acid sequence: CASNAGAYNEQFF.

This chain links TRBV6-4 with TRBJ2-7; D possibly corresponds to TRBD2 (6 bases). Looked up from germline, CDR1 is MRHNA and CDR2 is SNTAGT. The CDR3 has 14 amino acids. Trimming cost V 6 bases and J 2 bases, with 14 bases left between them. CDR3 nucleotides: TGTGCCAGCAGCCCCGCAGCGGGCACCTACGAGCAGTACTTC. It specifies CASSPAAGTYEQYF.

DNA of the CDR3: TGTGCCAGCAGCCACCTAGGCGAGACCCAGTACTTC. It translates to CASSHLGETQYF. The chain couples TRBV3-1 (or the pseudogene TRBV3-2) to TRBJ2-5; D is unclear. The V end was cut by 3 bases, the J end by 5 bases, with 7 bases between. This CDR3 comprises 12 residues. Germline loops: CDR1 LGHDT, CDR2 YNNKEL (reference sequence).

This clone has only a few counts. V usage is TRBV6-6 and J usage is TRBJ1-1, with D possibly TRBD1 on 6 matching bases. The CDR3 spans 13 residues. Germline CDR1 reads MNHNY; CDR2 reads SVGAGI (reference sequence). V was cut by 6 bases and J by 3 bases, with 11 bases left in between. Written as DNA, the CDR3 is TGTGCCAGCAGCCCACAGGGCCACACTGAAGCTTTCTTT. Translation: CASSPQGHTEAFF.

The CDR3 DNA follows: TGTGCCAGCAGCCAGGGAGTTTCCCATGGGTTCTTT. Amino acid sequence: CASSQGVSHGFF. V gene TRBV14 combines with J gene TRBJ1-1; no clear D gene. The CDR3 totals 12 residues. The V gene lost 3 bases and the J gene lost 14 bases, with 16 bases spanning the gap. Germline-derived CDR1 and CDR2 are SGHDN and FVKESK.

Note on this clone: One end of the junction is discordant with germline, which a read error may explain. V and J are TRBV11-3 and TRBJ2-7, with D possibly being TRBD2 (7 bases). This CDR3 spans 13 amino acids. In germline, CDR1 is SGHNT, CDR2 YENEEA. CDR3 amino acids: CPREGGSPYEQYF. In nucleotides, the CDR3 is TGTCCCAGGGAGGGGGGAAGCCCCTACGAGCAGTACTTC. Using reference TRBV11-3 and TRBJ2-7 for the parts outside the CDR3, the full variable domain is EAGVVQSPRYKIIEKKQPVAFWCNPISGHNTLYWYLQNLGQGPELLIRYENEEAVDDSQLPKDRFSAERLKGVDSTLKIQPAELGDSAVYLCPREGGSPYEQYFGPGTRLTVT.

This sequence joins TRBV11-2 and TRBJ2-7, with 10 bases identical to TRBD1. V was pared by 3 bases and J by 6 bases, with 5 bases of the junction left unmatched. The CDR3 totals 14 residues. Germline lookup yields CDR1 SGHAT and CDR2 FQNNGV. Here the CDR3 reads CASSFGTGATEQYF. CDR3 DNA: TGTGCCAGCAGCTTCGGGACAGGGGCTACCGAGCAGTACTTC.

This chain connects TRBV2 to TRBJ1-2; 8 bases map to TRBD1. Germline V gives CDR1 SNHLY, CDR2 FYNNEI. The CDR3 is 12 amino acids. The CDR3 loop reads CASGRGHYGYTF. The CDR3 DNA reads TGTGCGTCGGGCAGGGGGCACTATGGCTACACCTTC.

The J gene is TRBJ1-3, the V gene TRBV30; D is possibly TRBD1 (5 bases). The CDR3 covers 14 residues. Trimming pared 1 base from V and 2 bases from J, leaving 9 bases between. Germline V gene sequence: CDR1 GTSNPN, CDR2 SVGIG (reference sequence). DNA for the CDR3: TGTGCCTGGAGTGAGGGCAGGGCTGGAAACACCATATATTTT. It translates to CAWSEGRAGNTIYF. Full variable domain (rest looked up from reference TRBV30 and TRBJ1-3): SQTIHQWPATLVQPVGSPLSLECTVEGTSNPNLYWYRQAAGRGLQLLFYSVGIGQISSEVPQNLSASRPQDRQFILSSKKLLLSDSGFYLCAWSEGRAGNTIYFGEGSWLTVV.

The chain links TRBV28 to TRBJ2-7; no reliable D call. Germline-derived CDR1 and CDR2 are MDHEN and SYDVKM. V lost 7 bases, J lost 0 bases, and 7 bases lay in between. The CDR3 is 12 residues long. CDR3 region: CASTESSYEQYF. CDR3 in DNA: TGTGCCAGCACCGAGAGCTCCTACGAGCAGTACTTC. Full variable domain (remainder filled in from reference TRBV28 and TRBJ2-7): DVKVTQSSRYLVKRTGEKVFLECVQDMDHENMFWYRQDPGLGLRLIYFSYDVKMKEKGDIPEGYSVSREKKERFSLILESASTNQTSMYLCASTESSYEQYFGPGTRLTVT.

The chain combines TRBV11-2 with TRBJ1-4, with a tentative D call TRBD1 (5 bases). The germline V and J ends were trimmed by 1 base and 4 bases, with 13 bases remaining between them. CDR3 size: 16 residues. Germline V gene sequence: CDR1 SGHAT, CDR2 FQNNGV. The CDR3, as DNA: TGTGCCAGCAGCTTAGTCGGCGGGGCCCTTAATGAAAAACTGTTTTTT. Translated: CASSLVGGALNEKLFF.

The chain combines TRBV27 with TRBJ2-7; maybe TRBD1 (5 bases). V gave up 6 bases and J gave up 2 bases, with 14 bases separating them. The CDR3 contains 14 residues. The germline gives CDR1 MNHEY, CDR2 SMNVEV (reference sequence). The CDR3 here is CASRGEDRTYEQYF. In DNA, the CDR3 is TGTGCCAGCAGAGGGGAAGATCGAACCTACGAGCAGTACTTC.